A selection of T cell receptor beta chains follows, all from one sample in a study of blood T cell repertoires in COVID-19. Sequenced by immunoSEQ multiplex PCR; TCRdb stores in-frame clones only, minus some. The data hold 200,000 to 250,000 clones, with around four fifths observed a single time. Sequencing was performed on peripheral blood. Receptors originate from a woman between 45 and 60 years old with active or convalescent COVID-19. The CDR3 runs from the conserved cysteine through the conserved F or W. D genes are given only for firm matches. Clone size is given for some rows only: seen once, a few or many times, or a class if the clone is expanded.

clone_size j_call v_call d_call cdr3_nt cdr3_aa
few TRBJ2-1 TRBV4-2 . TGTGCCAGCAGCCAAGATCCTCGGGAGTCCAATGAGCAGTTCTTC CASSQDPRESNEQFF
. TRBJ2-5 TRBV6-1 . TGTGCCAACAGTGAAGCGCGCTTACGAGAGACCCAGTACTTC CANSEARLRETQYF
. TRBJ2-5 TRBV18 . TGTGCCAGCTCACCAGGGGGGATTGCGGAGACCCAGTACTTC CASSPGGIAETQYF
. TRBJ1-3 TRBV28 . TGTGCCAGCAGTCCCCGACTAAGCTCTGGAAACACCATATATTTT CASSPRLSSGNTIYF
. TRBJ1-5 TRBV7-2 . TGTGCCAGCAGCTTAGGGGCCGGCAACAATCAGCCCCAGCATTTT CASSLGAGNNQPQHF
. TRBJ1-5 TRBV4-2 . TGTGCCAGCAGCCAAGATGGGCAGCTTGATCAGCCCCAGCATTTT CASSQDGQLDQPQHF
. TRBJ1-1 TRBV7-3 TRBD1 TGTGCCAGCAGCGAAAAACAGGGGGGCGTCACTGAAGCTTTCTTT CASSEKQGGVTEAFF
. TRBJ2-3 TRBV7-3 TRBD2 TGTGCCAGCAGTTATAGCGGGAGTACAGATACGCAGTATTTT CASSYSGSTDTQYF
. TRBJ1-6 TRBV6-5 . TGTGCCAGCAGTTCGTTCGGGGGAGGAAATTCACCCCTCCACTTT CASSSFGGGNSPLHF
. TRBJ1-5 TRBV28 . TGTGCCAGCAGTTTCCGTCAGCCCCAGCATTTT CASSFRQPQHF
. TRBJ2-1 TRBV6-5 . TGTGCCAGCAGTTACTCGATGTCGCGCTCCTACAATGAGCAGTTCTTC CASSYSMSRSYNEQFF
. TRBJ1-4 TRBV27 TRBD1 TGTGCCAGCAGTTTATTGGGACAGGGAGAAAAACTGTTTTTT CASSLLGQGEKLFF
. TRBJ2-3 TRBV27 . TGTGCCAGCCGGAGGGGCACAGATACGCAGTATTTT CASRRGTDTQYF
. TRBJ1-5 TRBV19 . TGTGCCAGTAGTGGAACAGGGCGCAATCAGCCCCAGCATTTT CASSGTGRNQPQHF
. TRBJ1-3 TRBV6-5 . TGTGCCAGCAGTTCCACCCGCCAACTTGGAAACACCATATATTTT CASSSTRQLGNTIYF
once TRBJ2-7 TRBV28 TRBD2 TGTGCCAGCAGCACTAGCGGGAGTATCTACGAGCAGTACTTC CASSTSGSIYEQYF
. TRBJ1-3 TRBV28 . TGTGCCAGCAGTTCACCGCAGTACTCTGGAAACACCATATATTTT CASSSPQYSGNTIYF
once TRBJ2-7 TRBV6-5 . TGTGCCAGCAGTTACCGATCTCTAGCCTACGAGCAGTACTTC CASSYRSLAYEQYF
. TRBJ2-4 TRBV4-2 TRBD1 TGTGCCAGCAGCCAAGATCTTGGCGCAGGGGGCACTCAGTACTTC CASSQDLGAGGTQYF
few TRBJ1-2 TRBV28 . TGTGCCAGCAGCCCCCAACACAGCAACTATGGCTACACCTTC CASSPQHSNYGYTF
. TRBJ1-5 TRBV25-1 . TGTGCCAGCAGCTTTAGCAATCAGCCCCAGCATTTT CASSFSNQPQHF
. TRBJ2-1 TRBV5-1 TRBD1 TGCGCCAGCAGCTTGGCGGGACAGGGCTCGGGTGAGCAGTTCTTC CASSLAGQGSGEQFF
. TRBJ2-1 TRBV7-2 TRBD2 TGTGCCAGCAGCTTAGCCGGGCGGGGGGCCTACAATGAGCAGTTCTTC CASSLAGRGAYNEQFF
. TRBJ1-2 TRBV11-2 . TGTGCCAGCAGCACCGACAGCAACTATGGCTACACCTTC CASSTDSNYGYTF
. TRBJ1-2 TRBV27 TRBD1 TGTGCCAGCAGGTCTTTCCGGGACAGGGGGGATGGCTACACCTTC CASRSFRDRGDGYTF
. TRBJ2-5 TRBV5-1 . TGCGCCAGCAGCTTAGCTCCCGGGGAGACCCAGTACTTC CASSLAPGETQYF
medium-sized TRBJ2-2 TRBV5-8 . TGTGCCAGCAGGTGGACAGCGAACACCGGGGAGCTGTTTTTT CASRWTANTGELFF
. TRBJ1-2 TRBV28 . TGTGCCAGCAGTTTAGCAGGGGATGGCTACACCTTC CASSLAGDGYTF
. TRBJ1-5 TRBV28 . TGTGCCAGCAGTCCTCATCAGGGACTTCAGCCCCAGCATTTT CASSPHQGLQPQHF
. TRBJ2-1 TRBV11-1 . TGTGCCAGCAGCTTACGAGGAGGGAACTACAATGAGCAGTTCTTC CASSLRGGNYNEQFF
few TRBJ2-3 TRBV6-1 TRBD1 TGTGCCAGCAGTGAGTTAAGGGGGCAAGGTGCAGATACGCAGTATTTT CASSELRGQGADTQYF
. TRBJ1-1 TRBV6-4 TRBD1 TGTGCCAGCAGTATAGACAGGGCGGGAACTGAAGCTTTCTTT CASSIDRAGTEAFF
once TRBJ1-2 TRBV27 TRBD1 TGTGCCAGCAGTTTGAGGACAGGCTATGGCTACACCTTC CASSLRTGYGYTF
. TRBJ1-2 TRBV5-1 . TGCGCCAGCAGCCTAGACTCGACAGGCTATGGCTACACCTTC CASSLDSTGYGYTF
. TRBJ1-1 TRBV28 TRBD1 TGTGCCAGCAGAACAGGGGCTGAAGCTTTCTTT CASRTGAEAFF
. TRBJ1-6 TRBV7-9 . TGTGCCAGCAGCTTATCAAATAATTCACCCCTCCACTTT CASSLSNNSPLHF
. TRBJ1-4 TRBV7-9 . TGTGCCAGCAGCTTTCAGGGGCGTAATGAAAAACTGTTTTTT CASSFQGRNEKLFF
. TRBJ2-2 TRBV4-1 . TGCGCCAGCAGCCATCGCCCGGGTAATCCTTCCGGGGAGCTGTTTTTT CASSHRPGNPSGELFF
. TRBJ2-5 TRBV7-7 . TGTGCCAGCAGCTTAACTACCGGGTTGAAGGAGACCCAGTACTTC CASSLTTGLKETQYF